This T cell receptor beta chain is drawn from a study of blood T cell repertoires in COVID-19. The wider study: Collection of acute and convalescent COVID-19 samples took place in the United States, Italy and Spain.

Generated by immunoSEQ multiplex PCR, the TCRdb table keeps only in-frame clones and is missing some. This repertoire shows some 260,000 clones, 80% to 95% found once; its top ten account for about 1.9%. V shed 8 bases, J shed 2 bases, and the junction held 20 bases outside the gene matches. The CDR3 extends over 19 amino acids. Per germline, CDR1 MDHEN and CDR2 SYDVKM. The chain is built from TRBV28 and TRBJ2-2; 7 nucleotides line up with TRBD2. The receptor was isolated from a woman between 18 and 29 years old who had recovered from COVID-19. The specimen was PBMCs or T cells enriched from blood (not recorded which). The CDR3 DNA sequence: TGTGCCAGCCGATTATTTACCTCCTCTCCTAGCGGCAACACCGGGGAGCTGTTTTTT. Protein sequence: CASRLFTSSPSGNTGELFF.